What follows are 21 T cell receptor beta chains derived from one specimen sequenced in a study of T cells in localized non-small cell lung cancer. Using immunoSEQ multiplex PCR, the repertoire was profiled, and TCRdb retains in-frame clones only, with some absent. The sample has approximately 3,000 clones; 25% are singletons. The material sequenced was lung tumor tissue, taken before any cancer treatment. The source of these receptors is a male donor older than 55 with stage III lung adenocarcinoma.

This clone was seen only a few times. This chain joins TRBV7-7 and TRBJ2-3; TRBD1 matches 7 bases. V shed 3 bases and J 1 base; nucleotides not matched to a gene: 4. CDR3 length: 15 amino acids. CDR1 and CDR2 (germline): SSHAT, FNYEAQ (reference sequence). CDR3 protein: CASSLAGTGTDTQYF. DNA of the CDR3: TGTGCCAGCAGCTTGGCCGGGACAGGCACAGATACGCAGTATTTT. Based on the CDR3 plus reference TRBV7-7 and TRBJ2-3, the full variable domain is GAGVSQSPRYKVTKRGQDVTLRCDPISSHATLYWYQQALGQGPEFLTYFNYEAQPDKSGLPSDRFSAERPEGSISTLTIQRTEQRDSAMYRCASSLAGTGTDTQYFGPGTRLTVL.

By share of the sample, this clone is medium-sized (0.01 to 0.1%). The chain joins TRBV11-3 to TRBJ2-5; TRBD2 agrees at 12 bases. The CDR3 sequence is 18 residues long. The germline V gene has CDR1 SGHNT and CDR2 YENEEA. J gave up 3 bases and V 0 bases, and 8 bases lay outside the gene matches. This CDR3 reads CASSLDPTSGRREETQYF. Written as DNA, the CDR3 is TGTGCCAGCAGCTTAGATCCTACTAGCGGGAGGAGGGAAGAGACCCAGTACTTC.

This clone was observed once. This sequence joins TRBV5-1 and TRBJ1-2; TRBD1 aligns across 9 bases. The V gene end was trimmed by 0 bases and the J gene end by 4 bases; junction bases not matched to a gene: 1. The CDR3 contains 14 residues. From germline, CDR1 is SGHRS and CDR2 YFSETQ. DNA for the CDR3: TGCGCCAGCAGCTTGGAGGGACAGGGCTATGGCTACACCTTC. It encodes CASSLEGQGYGYTF.

Only a few counts were recorded for this clone. The chain joins TRBV9 to TRBJ2-1; 13 nucleotides align to TRBD2. Germline loops: CDR1 SGDLS, CDR2 YYNGEE. J was trimmed by 7 bases and V by 6 bases; bases with no gene match: 10. This CDR3 has 16 residues. CDR3 in DNA: TGTGCCAGCACCTCCGGGACTAGCGGGGAGAAAAATGAGCAGTTCTTC. Translated: CASTSGTSGEKNEQFF.

There are a few counts of this clone. The V call is TRBV19, the J call TRBJ2-1; D is unclear. The V gene lost 7 bases and the J gene lost 6 bases, with 13 bases spanning the gap. Germline CDR1 reads LNHDA; CDR2 reads SQIVND (reference sequence). CDR3 length equals 13 residues. The CDR3 region is CASMVRSGNEQFF. In DNA, the CDR3 is TGTGCCAGTATGGTCAGGAGTGGCAATGAGCAGTTCTTC.

In this sample, this clone turned up a few times. The chain is built from TRBV28 and TRBJ2-3, with D perhaps matching TRBD1 (6 bases). V was clipped by 3 bases and J by 0 bases, with 10 bases between them. This CDR3 is built from 15 residues. Germline V gene data show CDR1 as MDHEN and CDR2 as SYDVKM. The CDR3 DNA is TGTGCCAGCAGTTTCGTGCAGGGGAGCACAGATACGCAGTATTTT. Translating it yields CASSFVQGSTDTQYF.

The chain links TRBV11-3 to TRBJ1-2; the D is unclear. Trimming cost V 2 bases and J 6 bases, with 16 bases left between them. CDR1 and CDR2 from the germline V gene are SGHNT and YENEEA. This CDR3 is 15 amino acids long. The CDR3 region is CASSLRRSGKDGYTF. Written as DNA, the CDR3 is TGTGCCAGCAGCTTAAGGAGGTCAGGCAAGGATGGCTACACCTTC.

Relative to its sample, this clone is medium-sized (0.01 to 0.1%). The chain uses TRBV11-3 and TRBJ2-3; D is unresolved. Germline V gene data show CDR1 as SGHNT and CDR2 as YENEEA. The V end lost 1 base, the J end lost 2 bases, and 16 bases lay between the germline ends. The length of the CDR3 is 17 residues. The CDR3 reads CASSLGLGALTTDTQYF. In nucleotides, the CDR3 is TGTGCCAGCAGCTTAGGGTTAGGAGCACTTACCACAGATACGCAGTATTTT.

Only a few counts were recorded for this clone. The chain combines TRBV19 with TRBJ2-1; 8 bases are shared with TRBD1. The CDR3 loop spans 13 amino acids. V gave up 5 bases and J gave up 6 bases; unmatched junction bases: 3. Germline V gene sequence: CDR1 LNHDA, CDR2 SQIVND (reference sequence). The CDR3 reads CASSPRGRNEQFF. In DNA form, the CDR3 reads TGTGCCAGTAGTCCCAGGGGGCGCAATGAGCAGTTCTTC.

This clone was counted between two and nine times. V usage is TRBV11-3 and J usage is TRBJ2-7; 10 bases match TRBD1. The germline V gene has CDR1 SGHNT and CDR2 YENEEA. The CDR3 is made up of 15 amino acids. V dropped 5 bases and J dropped 5; count of bases not matched to a gene: 9. CDR3 DNA sequence: TGTGCCAGCAGCCTGGACAGGGGGAAAAATGACGAGCAGTACTTC. It is translated as CASSLDRGKNDEQYF.

J is TRBJ2-1 and V is TRBV28, with D unclear. Germline V gene data show CDR1 as MDHEN and CDR2 as SYDVKM. The CDR3 totals 16 residues. V shed 2 bases and J shed 2 bases, with 13 bases lying between them. CDR3 residues: CASSLLLMGTYNEQFF. The CDR3 DNA reads as TGTGCCAGCAGTTTACTCCTAATGGGAACCTACAATGAGCAGTTCTTC.

This clone is medium-sized by share. The chain couples TRBV6-8 to TRBJ2-7; tentatively, D is TRBD1 or TRBD2 (6 bases each). The CDR3 has 15 amino acids. Trimming stripped 0 bases from V and 4 bases from J, with 13 bases between. CDR1 and CDR2 from the germline V gene are MNHGY and SAAAGT. Here the CDR3 reads CASSYSSGGGYEQYF. In DNA, the CDR3 is TGTGCCAGCAGTTACTCTTCCGGGGGCGGGTACGAGCAGTACTTC.

The sample holds one count of this clone. V gene TRBV5-1 combines with J gene TRBJ2-3; the D call may be TRBD1 or TRBD2 (5 bases each). Germline-derived CDR1 and CDR2 are SGHRS and YFSETQ. Trimming removed 2 bases from V and 4 bases from J, with 11 bases in between. The CDR3 is 14 residues long. The CDR3 region is CASSFMRGSDTQYF. The CDR3 DNA reads as TGCGCCAGCAGCTTTATGAGGGGTTCAGATACGCAGTATTTT.

The chain employs TRBV9 and TRBJ2-7, with 13 nucleotides matching TRBD2. Germline V gene lookup returns CDR1 SGDLS and CDR2 YYNGEE. This CDR3 spans 16 amino acids. Trimming took 4 bases from V and 3 from J; bases not matched to a gene: 7. In nucleotides, the CDR3 is TGTGCCAGCAGCATCCGGACTAGCGGGAGCCTCTACGAGCAGTACTTC. Protein sequence: CASSIRTSGSLYEQYF. Looking up the rest from reference TRBV9 and TRBJ2-7 gives the full variable domain: DSGVTQTPKHLITATGQRVTLRCSPRSGDLSVYWYQQSLDQGLQFLIQYYNGEERAKGNILERFSAQQFPDLHSELNLSSLELGDSALYFCASSIRTSGSLYEQYFGPGTRLTVT.

The chain joins TRBV6-8 to TRBJ1-5, with D unresolved. Trimming left V 7 bases short and J 2 bases short, with 12 bases between. CDR3 length equals 14 residues. Germline-derived CDR1 and CDR2 are MNHGY and SAAAGT. Written as DNA, the CDR3 is TGTGCCAGCACTGGAATCGGGGGCAATCAGCCCCAGCATTTT. As protein: CASTGIGGNQPQHF.

The CDR3 is CASNDADWARGNSPLHF. The CDR3 DNA reads TGTGCCAGCAATGACGCGGACTGGGCCCGGGGAAATTCACCCCTCCACTTT. The V gene is TRBV12-5, the J gene TRBJ1-6; D gene uncertain. CDR1 LGHNT and CDR2 FRNRAP come from the germline V gene. This CDR3 region has 17 residues.

The chain uses TRBV6-8 and TRBJ2-6, with 8 bases matching TRBD1. Germline trimming cut 6 bases from V and 0 bases from J; bases unmatched to any gene: 13. Germline CDR1 reads MNHGY; CDR2 reads SAAAGT. This CDR3 comprises 19 residues. CDR3 in amino acids: CASSLKKGQAISGANVLTF. The CDR3 DNA follows: TGTGCCAGCAGCCTAAAAAAGGGACAGGCAATCTCTGGGGCCAACGTCCTGACTTTC.

The V gene is TRBV19, the J gene TRBJ1-2; D perhaps matches TRBD1 (5 bases). The length of the CDR3 is 16 residues. Germline-derived CDR1 and CDR2 are LNHDA and SQIVND (reference sequence). Trimming stripped 5 bases from V and 7 bases from J, with 23 bases between. The CDR3 DNA reads TGTGCCAGTAGTTTACCCGGGACGACTATCTCAATTGGCTACACCTTC. Residues: CASSLPGTTISIGYTF.

The count of this clone is one. This sequence joins TRBV19 and TRBJ2-5; D unresolved. Trimming stripped 5 bases from V and 2 bases from J, with 15 bases between. This CDR3 contains 15 residues. Germline V gives CDR1 LNHDA, CDR2 SQIVND (reference sequence). CDR3 DNA sequence: TGTGCCAGTAGTCAACAACCCAATTTGCAAGAGACCCAGTACTTC. It translates to CASSQQPNLQETQYF.

V gene TRBV19 combines with J gene TRBJ2-3; D unresolved. This CDR3 region has 14 residues. The V end lost 2 bases, the J end lost 3 bases, and 9 bases lay between the germline ends. Germline V CDR1 and CDR2: LNHDA, SQIVND (reference sequence). DNA of the CDR3: TGTGCCAGTAGTATAAGTTTGGGAACAGATACGCAGTATTTT. This codes for CASSISLGTDTQYF.

The chain has TRBV6-8 and TRBJ1-2; TRBD1 matches 10 bases. J lost 8 bases, V lost 7 bases, and 7 bases had no gene match. The CDR3 sequence is 13 residues long. CDR1 MNHGY and CDR2 SAAAGT come from the germline V gene. The CDR3 DNA reads TGTGCCAGCACTGCCGGGACAGGGGTAGGCTACACCTTC. This translates into CASTAGTGVGYTF.